A single TCR beta chain is shown here with its context. No antigen is known for it. This specimen comes from a study of PD-1 blockade in classical Hodgkin lymphoma. Time point in this sample: cycle 4 day 1 (C4D1), after less than seven weeks of nivolumab. There was relapse after autologous stem cell transplantation in every patient, and there was variation in brentuximab vedotin exposure. The best responses consisted of complete response, partial response or progressive disease. This CDR3 spans 13 amino acids. The ends were cut back, 8 bases at V and 3 bases at J, with 11 bases in the middle. The germline CDR1 and CDR2 sequences are MNHEY and SVGAGI. Whole-study findings and limits: The drivers behind the repertoire differences, possibly disease activity or prior therapy, remain undefined. The diversity seen at baseline in complete responders resembled that of newly diagnosed patients.

Profiled with immunoSEQ multiplex PCR; TCRdb holds only in-frame clones, not every one. The table has under 130,000 clones, about nine tenths seen once. The starting material was peripheral blood mononuclear cells (PBMCs), obtained before the fourth cycle of nivolumab. This sequence was found in a human donor with classical Hodgkin lymphoma. V usage is TRBV6-5 and J usage is TRBJ2-1, with D unclear. The CDR3 coding sequence is TGTGCCAGCTCAACCAGTTACTACAATGAGCAGTTCTTC. Its translation: CASSTSYYNEQFF.